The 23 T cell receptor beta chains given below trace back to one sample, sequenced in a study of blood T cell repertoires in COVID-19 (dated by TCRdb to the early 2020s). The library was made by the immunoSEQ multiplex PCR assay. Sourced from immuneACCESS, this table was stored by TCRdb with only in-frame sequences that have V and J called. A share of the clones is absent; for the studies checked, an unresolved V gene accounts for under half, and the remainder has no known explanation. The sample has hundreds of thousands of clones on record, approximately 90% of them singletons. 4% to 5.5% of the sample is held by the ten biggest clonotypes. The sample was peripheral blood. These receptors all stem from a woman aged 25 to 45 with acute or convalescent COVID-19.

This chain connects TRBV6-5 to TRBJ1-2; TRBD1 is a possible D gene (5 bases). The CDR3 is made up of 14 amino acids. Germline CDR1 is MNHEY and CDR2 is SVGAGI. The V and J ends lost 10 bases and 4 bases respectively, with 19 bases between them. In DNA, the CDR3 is TGTGCCACCAGCCCCGGGGGGTCTTCCTATGGCTACACCTTC. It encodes CATSPGGSSYGYTF.

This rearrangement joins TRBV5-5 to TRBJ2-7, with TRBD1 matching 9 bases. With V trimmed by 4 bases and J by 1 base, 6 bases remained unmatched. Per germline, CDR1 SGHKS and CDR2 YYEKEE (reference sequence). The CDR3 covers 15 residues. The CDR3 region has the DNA TGTGCCAGCAGCGGGACAGGGTCACGTTCCTACGAGCAGTACTTC. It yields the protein CASSGTGSRSYEQYF.

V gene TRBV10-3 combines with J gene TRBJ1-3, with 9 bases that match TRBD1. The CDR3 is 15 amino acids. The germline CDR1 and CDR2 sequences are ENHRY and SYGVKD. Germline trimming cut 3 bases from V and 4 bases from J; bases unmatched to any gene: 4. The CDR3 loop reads CAISDWDRAGNTIYF. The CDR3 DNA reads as TGTGCCATCAGTGATTGGGACAGGGCAGGAAACACCATATATTTT.

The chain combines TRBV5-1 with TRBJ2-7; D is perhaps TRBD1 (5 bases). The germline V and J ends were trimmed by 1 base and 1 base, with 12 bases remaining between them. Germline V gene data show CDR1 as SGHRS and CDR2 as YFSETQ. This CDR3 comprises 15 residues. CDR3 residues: CASSLTQGNSYEQYF. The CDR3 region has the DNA TGCGCCAGCAGCTTGACTCAGGGAAATTCCTACGAGCAGTACTTC.

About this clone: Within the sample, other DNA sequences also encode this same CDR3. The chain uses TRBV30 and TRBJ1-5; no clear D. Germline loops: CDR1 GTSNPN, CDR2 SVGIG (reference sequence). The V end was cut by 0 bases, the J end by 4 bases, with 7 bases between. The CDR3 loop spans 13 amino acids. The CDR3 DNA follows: TGTGCCTGGAGTGTTCGAGGGAATCAGCCCCAGCATTTT. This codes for CAWSVRGNQPQHF.

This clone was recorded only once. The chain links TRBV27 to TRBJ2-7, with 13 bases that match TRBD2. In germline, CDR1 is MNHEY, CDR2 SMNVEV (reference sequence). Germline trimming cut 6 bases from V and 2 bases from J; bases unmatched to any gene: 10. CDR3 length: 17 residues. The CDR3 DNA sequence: TGTGCCAGCAGACCGAGGGGACTAGCGGGGTCGGCCTACGAGCAGTACTTC. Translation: CASRPRGLAGSAYEQYF.

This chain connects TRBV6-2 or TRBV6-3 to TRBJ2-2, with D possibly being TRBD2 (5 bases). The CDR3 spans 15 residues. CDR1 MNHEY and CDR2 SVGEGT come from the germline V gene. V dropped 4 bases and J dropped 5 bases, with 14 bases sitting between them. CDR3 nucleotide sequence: TGTGCCAGCAGTTCGGCCGGGGTATTGACCGGGGAGCTGTTTTTT. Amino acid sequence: CASSSAGVLTGELFF.

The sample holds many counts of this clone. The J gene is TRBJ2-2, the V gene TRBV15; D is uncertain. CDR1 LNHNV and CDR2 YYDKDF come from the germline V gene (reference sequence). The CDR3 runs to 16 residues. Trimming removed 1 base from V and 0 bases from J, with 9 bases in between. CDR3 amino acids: CATSRVAGPNTGELFF. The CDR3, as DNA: TGTGCCACCAGCAGAGTCGCAGGTCCGAACACCGGGGAGCTGTTTTTT.

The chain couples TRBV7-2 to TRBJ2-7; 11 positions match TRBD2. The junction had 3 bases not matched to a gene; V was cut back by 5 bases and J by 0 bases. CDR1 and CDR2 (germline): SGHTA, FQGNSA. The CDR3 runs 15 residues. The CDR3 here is CASSLGLAGSYEQYF. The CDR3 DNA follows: TGTGCCAGCAGCCTCGGACTAGCGGGCTCCTACGAGCAGTACTTC.

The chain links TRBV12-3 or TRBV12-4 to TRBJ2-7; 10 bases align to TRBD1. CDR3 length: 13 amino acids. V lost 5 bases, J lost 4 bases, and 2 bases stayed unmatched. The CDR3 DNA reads TGTGCCAGCAGTCGGGACAGGGGTTACGAGCAGTACTTC. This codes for CASSRDRGYEQYF.

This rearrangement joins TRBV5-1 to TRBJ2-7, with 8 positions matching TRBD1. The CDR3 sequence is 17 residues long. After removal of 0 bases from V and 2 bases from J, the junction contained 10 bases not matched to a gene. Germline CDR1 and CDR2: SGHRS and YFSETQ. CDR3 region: CASSLASGTGITYEQYF. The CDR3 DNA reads TGCGCCAGCAGCTTGGCGTCGGGGACAGGAATTACCTACGAGCAGTACTTC. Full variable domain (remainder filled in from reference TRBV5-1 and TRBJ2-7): KAGVTQTPRYLIKTRGQQVTLSCSPISGHRSVSWYQQTPGQGLQFLFEYFSETQRNKGNFPGRFSGRQFSNSRSEMNVSTLELGDSALYLCASSLASGTGITYEQYFGPGTRLTVT.

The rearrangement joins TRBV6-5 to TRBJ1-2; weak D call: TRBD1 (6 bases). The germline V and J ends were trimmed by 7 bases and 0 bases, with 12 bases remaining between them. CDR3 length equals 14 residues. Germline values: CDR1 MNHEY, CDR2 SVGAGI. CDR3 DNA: TGTGCCAGCACGCTGGACAGATCTAACTATGGCTACACCTTC. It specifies CASTLDRSNYGYTF.

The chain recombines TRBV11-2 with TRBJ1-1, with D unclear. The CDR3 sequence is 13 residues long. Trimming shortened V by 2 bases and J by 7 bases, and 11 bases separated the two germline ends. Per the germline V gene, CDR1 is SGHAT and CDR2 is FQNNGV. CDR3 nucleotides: TGTGCCAGCAGCTTAAGCGAGTATGGTGAAGCTTTCTTT. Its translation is CASSLSEYGEAFF. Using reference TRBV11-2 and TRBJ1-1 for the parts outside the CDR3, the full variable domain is EAGVAQSPRYKIIEKRQSVAFWCNPISGHATLYWYQQILGQGPKLLIQFQNNGVVDDSQLPKDRFSAERLKGVDSTLKIQPAKLEDSAVYLCASSLSEYGEAFFGQGTRLTVV.

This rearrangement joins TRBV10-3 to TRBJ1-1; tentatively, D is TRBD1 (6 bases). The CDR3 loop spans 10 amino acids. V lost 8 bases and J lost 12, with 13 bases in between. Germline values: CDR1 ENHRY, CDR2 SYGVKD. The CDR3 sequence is CAIRDIVTFF. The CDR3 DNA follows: TGTGCCATCCGGGACATAGTAACTTTCTTT.

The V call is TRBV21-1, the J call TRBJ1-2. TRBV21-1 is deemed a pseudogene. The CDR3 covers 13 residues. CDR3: CASSTGEVGGYTF. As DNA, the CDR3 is TGTGCCAGCAGCACCGGGGAAGTCGGTGGCTACACCTTC.

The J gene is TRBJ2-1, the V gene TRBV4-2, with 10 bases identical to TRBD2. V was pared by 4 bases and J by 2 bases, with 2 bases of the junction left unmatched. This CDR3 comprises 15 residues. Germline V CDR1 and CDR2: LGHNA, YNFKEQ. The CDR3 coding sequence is TGTGCCAGCAGCCCAGCGGGGGGGACCTACAATGAGCAGTTCTTC. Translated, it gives CASSPAGGTYNEQFF.

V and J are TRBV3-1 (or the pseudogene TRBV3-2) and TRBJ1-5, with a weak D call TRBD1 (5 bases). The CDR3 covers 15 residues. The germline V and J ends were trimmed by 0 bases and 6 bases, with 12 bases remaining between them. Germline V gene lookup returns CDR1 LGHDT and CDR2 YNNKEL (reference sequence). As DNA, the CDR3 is TGTGCCAGCAGCCAAGAGAAAGGGGAGGGTCAGCCCCAGCATTTT. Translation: CASSQEKGEGQPQHF.

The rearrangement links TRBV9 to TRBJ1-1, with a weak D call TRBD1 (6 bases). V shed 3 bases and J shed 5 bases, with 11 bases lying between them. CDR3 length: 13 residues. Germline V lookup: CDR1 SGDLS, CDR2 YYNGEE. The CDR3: CASSGPQGTEAFF. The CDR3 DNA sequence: TGTGCCAGCAGCGGACCACAGGGTACTGAAGCTTTCTTT. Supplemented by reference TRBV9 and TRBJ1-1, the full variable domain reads DSGVTQTPKHLITATGQRVTLRCSPRSGDLSVYWYQQSLDQGLQFLIQYYNGEERAKGNILERFSAQQFPDLHSELNLSSLELGDSALYFCASSGPQGTEAFFGQGTRLTVV.

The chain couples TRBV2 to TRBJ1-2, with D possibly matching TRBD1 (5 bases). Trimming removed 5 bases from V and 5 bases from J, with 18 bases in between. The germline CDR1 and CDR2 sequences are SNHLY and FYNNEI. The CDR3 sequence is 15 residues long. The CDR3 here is CASSHKGTPSYGYTF. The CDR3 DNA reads TGTGCCAGCAGTCACAAGGGGACTCCTAGTTATGGCTACACCTTC.

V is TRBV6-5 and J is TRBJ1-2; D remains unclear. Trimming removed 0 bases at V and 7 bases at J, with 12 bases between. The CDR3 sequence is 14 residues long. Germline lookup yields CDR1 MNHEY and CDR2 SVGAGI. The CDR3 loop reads CASSYSGISAGYTF. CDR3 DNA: TGTGCCAGCAGTTACTCAGGGATTAGCGCTGGCTACACCTTC.

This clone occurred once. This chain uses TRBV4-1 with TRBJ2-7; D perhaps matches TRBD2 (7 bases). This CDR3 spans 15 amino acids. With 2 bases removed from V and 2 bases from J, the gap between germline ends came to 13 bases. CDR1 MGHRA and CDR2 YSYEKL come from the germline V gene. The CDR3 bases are TGCGCCAGCAGCCAAATCGGGGGGCAGACCTACGAGCAGTACTTC. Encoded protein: CASSQIGGQTYEQYF.

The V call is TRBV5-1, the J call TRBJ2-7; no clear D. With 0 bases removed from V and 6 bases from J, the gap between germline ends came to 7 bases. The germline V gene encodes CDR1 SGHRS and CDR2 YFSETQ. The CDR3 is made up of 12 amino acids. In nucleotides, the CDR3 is TGCGCCAGCAGCTTGGGTAACTCCGAGCAGTACTTC. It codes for CASSLGNSEQYF.

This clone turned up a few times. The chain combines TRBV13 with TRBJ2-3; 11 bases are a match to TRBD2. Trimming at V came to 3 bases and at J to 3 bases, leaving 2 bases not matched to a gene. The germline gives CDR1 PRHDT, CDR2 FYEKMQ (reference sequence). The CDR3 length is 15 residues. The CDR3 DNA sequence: TGTGCCAGCAGCTTCGCTAGCGGGGGGACAGATACGCAGTATTTT. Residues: CASSFASGGTDTQYF.